These 6 T cell receptor beta chains originate from one sample sequenced in a study of T cell changes during pregnancy in multiple sclerosis. Generated by immunoSEQ multiplex PCR, the TCRdb table keeps only in-frame clones and is missing some. This sample has tens of thousands of clones, with 85% to 95% found just once. Sequences were derived from CD8+ T cells from peripheral blood mononuclear cells, sampled in the third trimester of pregnancy. The receptors shown here come from a female donor with multiple sclerosis, enrolled in a pregnancy study.

The V call is TRBV5-6, the J call TRBJ1-1, with D perhaps matching TRBD1 (5 bases). Germline V gives CDR1 SGHDT, CDR2 YYEEEE. V was cut by 6 bases and J by 2 bases, with 8 bases left in between. The CDR3 is made up of 12 amino acids. The CDR3 reads CASTGGNTEAFF. The DNA for the CDR3 is TGTGCCAGCACGGGGGGTAACACTGAAGCTTTCTTT.

This chain uses TRBV4-3 with TRBJ2-3; TRBD2 might be the D (6 bases). Germline lookup yields CDR1 LGHNA and CDR2 YSLEER. This CDR3 has 14 amino acids. Trimming shortened V by 4 bases and J by 5 bases, and 13 bases separated the two germline ends. The CDR3 DNA follows: TGCGCCAGCAGCCTTACGGAGGGATTAGATACGCAGTATTTT. Translation: CASSLTEGLDTQYF.

J is TRBJ2-2 and V is TRBV28; possibly TRBD1 for D (5 bases). Trimming left V 10 bases short and J 2 bases short, with 20 bases between. Per the germline V gene, CDR1 is MDHEN and CDR2 is SYDVKM. The CDR3 covers 16 residues. The CDR3 spells CATFPSVGHNTGELFF. CDR3 DNA: TGTGCCACCTTCCCGTCTGTTGGACATAACACCGGGGAGCTGTTTTTT.

This clone was seen only once. V is TRBV5-1 and J is TRBJ2-7, with 7 bases matching TRBD1. After removal of 0 bases from V and 2 bases from J, the junction contained 5 bases not matched to a gene. This CDR3 has 15 residues. The germline CDR1 and CDR2 sequences are SGHRS and YFSETQ. This CDR3 is CASSLAPQGAYEQYF. The CDR3, as DNA: TGCGCCAGCAGCTTGGCCCCGCAGGGGGCCTACGAGCAGTACTTC.

This sequence joins TRBV9 and TRBJ2-1; unclear D gene. CDR3 length equals 17 residues. Trimming cost V 3 bases and J 2 bases, with 18 bases left between them. Per germline, CDR1 SGDLS and CDR2 YYNGEE. The CDR3 nucleotides read TGTGCCAGCAGCGAACTGTTCGACACCTCCGCCTACAATGAGCAGTTCTTC. This gives the protein CASSELFDTSAYNEQFF.

The genes are TRBV13 and TRBJ2-7, with 8 bases lining up with TRBD2. This CDR3 contains 16 residues. V lost 4 bases and J lost 1; bases outside the gene matches: 9. Per the germline V gene, CDR1 is PRHDT and CDR2 is FYEKMQ (reference sequence). The CDR3 region has the DNA TGTGCCAGCAGCTCCCGGCAAGCGGGAGCTTCCTACGAGCAGTACTTC. It codes for CASSSRQAGASYEQYF. Drawing the rest from reference TRBV13 and TRBJ2-7, the complete variable domain is AAGVIQSPRHLIKEKRETATLKCYPIPRHDTVYWYQQGPGQDPQFLISFYEKMQSDKGSIPDRFSAQQFSDYHSELNMSSLELGDSALYFCASSSRQAGASYEQYFGPGTRLTVT.